This T cell receptor (beta chain) was sequenced for a study of blood T cell repertoires in COVID-19. The wider study: Both acute and convalescent COVID-19 samples were obtained from the United States, Italy and Spain. PBMCs, B-cell-depleted T cells, or T cells were the source of the cDNA or gDNA that made up the material.

This clone was found a few times. Original methodology: It was from reference gene primer amplification that nucleated cell counts were estimated. Produced via immunoSEQ multiplex PCR; TCRdb's table is partial and in-frame only. The DNA was the basis for D and trimming; V, J and clone size are from that table. The table has some 180,000 clones, 90% seen once; the top ten hold 0.62%. Trimming stripped 9 bases from V and 0 bases from J, with 12 bases between. CDR1 MNHNY and CDR2 SVGAGI come from the germline V gene (reference sequence). The CDR3 is 14 amino acids. The chain is built from TRBV6-6 and TRBJ1-5; D unresolved. Sequenced material: peripheral blood. This TCR came from a middle-aged man with acute or convalescent COVID-19. This CDR3 reads CASHPIDSNQPQHF. CDR3 bases: TGTGCCAGTCACCCCATAGATAGCAATCAGCCCCAGCATTTT.